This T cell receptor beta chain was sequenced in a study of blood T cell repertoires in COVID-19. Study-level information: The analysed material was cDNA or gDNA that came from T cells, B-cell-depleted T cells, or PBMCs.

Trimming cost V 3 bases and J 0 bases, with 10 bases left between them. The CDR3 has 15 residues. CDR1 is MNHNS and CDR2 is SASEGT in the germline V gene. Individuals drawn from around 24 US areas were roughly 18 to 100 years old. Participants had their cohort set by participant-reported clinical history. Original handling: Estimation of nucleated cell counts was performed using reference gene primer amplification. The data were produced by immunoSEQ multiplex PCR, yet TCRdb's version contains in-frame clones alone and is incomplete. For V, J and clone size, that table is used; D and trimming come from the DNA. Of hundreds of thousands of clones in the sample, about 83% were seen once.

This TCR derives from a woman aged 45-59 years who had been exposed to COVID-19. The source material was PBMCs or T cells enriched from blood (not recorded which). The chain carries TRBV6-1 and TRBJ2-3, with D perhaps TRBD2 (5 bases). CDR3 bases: TGTGCCAGCAGTGACGAGCGGACTAGCACAGATACGCAGTATTTT. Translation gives CASSDERTSTDTQYF.